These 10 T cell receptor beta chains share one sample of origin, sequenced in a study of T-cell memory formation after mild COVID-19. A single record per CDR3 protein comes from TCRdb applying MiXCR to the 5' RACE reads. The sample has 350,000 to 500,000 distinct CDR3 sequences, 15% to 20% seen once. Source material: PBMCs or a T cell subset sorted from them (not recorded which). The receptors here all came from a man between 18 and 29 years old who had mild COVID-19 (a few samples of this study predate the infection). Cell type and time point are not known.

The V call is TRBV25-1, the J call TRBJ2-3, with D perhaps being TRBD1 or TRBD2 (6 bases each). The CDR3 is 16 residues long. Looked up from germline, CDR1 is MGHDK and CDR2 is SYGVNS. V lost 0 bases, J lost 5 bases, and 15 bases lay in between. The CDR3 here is CASSEYKLGGGDTQYF. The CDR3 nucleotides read TGTGCCAGCAGTGAATATAAATTAGGAGGGGGAGATACGCAGTATTTT.

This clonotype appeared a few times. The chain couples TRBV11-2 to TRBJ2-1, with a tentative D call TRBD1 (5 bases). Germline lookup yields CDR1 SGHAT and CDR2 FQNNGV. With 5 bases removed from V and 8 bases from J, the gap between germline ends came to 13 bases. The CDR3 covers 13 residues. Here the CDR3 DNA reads TGTGCCAGCAGCGAGACAGAGTTCCATGAGCAGTTCTTC. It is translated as CASSETEFHEQFF.

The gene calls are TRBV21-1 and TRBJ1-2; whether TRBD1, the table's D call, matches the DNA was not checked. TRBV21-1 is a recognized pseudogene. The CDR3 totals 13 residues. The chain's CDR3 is CASSPPRQHGYTF. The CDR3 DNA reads TGTGCCAGCAGCCCCCCAAGGCAGCACGGCTACACCTTC.

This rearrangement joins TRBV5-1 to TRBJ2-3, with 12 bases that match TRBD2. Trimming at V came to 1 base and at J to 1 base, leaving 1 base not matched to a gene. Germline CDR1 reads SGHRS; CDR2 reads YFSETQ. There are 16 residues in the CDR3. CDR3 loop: CASSLSSGGGTDTQYF. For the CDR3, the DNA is TGCGCCAGCAGCTTGTCTAGCGGGGGGGGCACAGATACGCAGTATTTT. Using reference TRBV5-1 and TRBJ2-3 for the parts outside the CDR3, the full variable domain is KAGVTQTPRYLIKTRGQQVTLSCSPISGHRSVSWYQQTPGQGLQFLFEYFSETQRNKGNFPGRFSGRQFSNSRSEMNVSTLELGDSALYLCASSLSSGGGTDTQYFGPGTRLTVL.

CDR3 region: CASSLPTSGGPLETQYF. CDR3 bases: TGTGCCAGCAGCCTACCGACTAGCGGGGGACCGTTGGAGACCCAGTACTTC. V and J are TRBV7-9 and TRBJ2-5, with TRBD2 identical over 12 bases. The CDR3 has 17 amino acids. CDR1 and CDR2 from the germline V gene are SEHNR and FQNEAQ (reference sequence). V was pared by 5 bases and J by 5 bases, with 12 bases of the junction left unmatched.

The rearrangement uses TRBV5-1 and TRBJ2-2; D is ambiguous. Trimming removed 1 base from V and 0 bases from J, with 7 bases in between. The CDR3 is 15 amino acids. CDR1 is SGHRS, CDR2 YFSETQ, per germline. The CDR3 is CASSLSRTNTGELFF. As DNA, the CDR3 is TGCGCCAGCAGCTTGAGCAGGACGAACACCGGGGAGCTGTTTTTT.

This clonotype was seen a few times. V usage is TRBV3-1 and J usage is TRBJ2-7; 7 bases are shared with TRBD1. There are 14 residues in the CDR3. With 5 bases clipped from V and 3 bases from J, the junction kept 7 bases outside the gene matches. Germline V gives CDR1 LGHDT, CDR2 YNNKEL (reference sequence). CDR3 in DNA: TGTGCCAGCAGCGAAGGGACAGCACGCTACGAGCAGTACTTC. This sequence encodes CASSEGTARYEQYF.

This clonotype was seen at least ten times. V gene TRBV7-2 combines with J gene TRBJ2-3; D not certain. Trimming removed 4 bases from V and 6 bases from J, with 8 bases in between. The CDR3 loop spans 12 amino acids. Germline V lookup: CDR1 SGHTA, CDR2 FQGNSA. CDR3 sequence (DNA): TGTGCCAGCAGCTGGCTTAGGGATACGCAGTATTTT. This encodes CASSWLRDTQYF.

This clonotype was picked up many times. The CDR3 sequence is CASSRLLSAEGGYTF. The CDR3 nucleotides read TGTGCCAGCAGCAGGTTATTGTCAGCCGAGGGGGGCTACACCTTC. This sequence joins TRBV7-2 and TRBJ1-2, with D perhaps TRBD1 (5 bases). Trimming stripped 5 bases from V and 8 bases from J, with 21 bases between. This CDR3 region has 15 residues. From germline, CDR1 is SGHTA and CDR2 FQGNSA.

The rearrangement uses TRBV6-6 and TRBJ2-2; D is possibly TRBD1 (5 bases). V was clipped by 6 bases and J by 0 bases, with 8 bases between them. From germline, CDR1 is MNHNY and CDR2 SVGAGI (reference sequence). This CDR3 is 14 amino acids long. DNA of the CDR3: TGTGCCAGCAGCCAGGGCTCGAACACCGGGGAGCTGTTTTTT. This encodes CASSQGSNTGELFF.